This T cell receptor beta chain appears in the sequencing data of a study of blood T cells in healthy people across ages. Points from the study as a whole: Long-lived donors carried more naive CD4+ cells and greater diversity than aged donors.

CDR1 SQVTM and CDR2 ANQGSEA come from the germline V gene. The CDR3 is 16 amino acids. V trimming: 6 bases; J trimming: 0 bases; junction bases outside the gene matches: 11. Together with a sample-barcoded 5' primer, a J-beta primer mix was included in a second PCR lasting about 7 to 11 cycles. Tagging of each cDNA molecule was performed by a template-switch adaptor with 12 random nucleotides. From the 5' RACE reads, TCRdb called clonotypes with MiXCR, one entry per CDR3 protein. Among roughly 830,000 distinct CDR3 sequences listed, around two thirds were seen once. On this clonotype itself: Its specificity is unknown.

The V call is TRBV29-1, the J call TRBJ2-5; 9 bases agree with TRBD1. The specimen sequenced was blood. The TCR comes from a young man in good health. Here the CDR3 DNA reads TGCAGCGTAAGAGGCGGGACAGGGCCGTACCAAGAGACCCAGTACTTC. Amino acids: CSVRGGTGPYQETQYF.